This T cell receptor (beta chain) was sequenced for a study of identifying expanded T cells in peripheral blood. Study results and limitations: Differentially abundant clones: around 1.2 between replicates, around 17 at around 14 days, 19 to 20 at four. Approximately two-week clone count variance significantly increased as total template count grew.

With 7 bases clipped from V and 2 bases from J, the junction kept 8 bases outside the gene matches. The V gene's germline CDR1 is MNHNY and CDR2 SVGAGI (reference sequence). The CDR3 runs to 14 residues. Comment on this clone: The target antigen is unknown.

Produced via immunoSEQ multiplex PCR; TCRdb's table is partial and in-frame only. The table records under 100,000 clones, roughly 81% of them present only once. The chain couples TRBV6-6 to TRBJ2-7, with 7 bases aligning to TRBD2. Sample: blood. The source of this sequence is a person aged 18 to 70 in good health. For the CDR3, the DNA is TGTGCCAGCATCCTGGGGAGGGGTACCTACGAGCAGTACTTC. It is translated as CASILGRGTYEQYF.